These 21 T cell receptor beta chains came from one sample sequenced in a study of T-cell reconstitution after alpha-beta-depleted transplantation in children. Preparation of the TCRbeta library used unique molecular identifiers. MiXCR was run by TCRdb on the PCR reads, yielding one entry per CDR3 protein. This table holds some 280,000 distinct CDR3 sequences, 9.5% to 10% found once. The material was PBMCs from the stem cell graft donor, obtained from the stem cell graft. The receptors come from a human donor who donated a stem cell graft to a child with SCID.

The V call is TRBV5-1, the J call TRBJ2-1; D unresolved. The germline gives CDR1 SGHRS, CDR2 YFSETQ. V lost 1 base, J lost 2 bases, and 10 bases lay in between. This CDR3 comprises 15 residues. The CDR3 region has the DNA TGCGCCAGCAGCTTGAATAGCCAACCCTACAATGAGCAGTTCTTC. It codes for CASSLNSQPYNEQFF.

J is TRBJ2-3 and V is TRBV3-1; 14 bases are shared with TRBD2. The CDR3 sequence is 20 residues long. CDR1 is LGHDT and CDR2 is YNNKEL in the germline V gene (reference sequence). With V trimmed by 0 bases and J by 1 base, 9 bases remained unmatched. CDR3 nucleotides: TGTGCCAGCAGCCAAGATCGAGGACTAGCGGGGGGCCGGGGCACAGATACGCAGTATTTT. It yields the protein CASSQDRGLAGGRGTDTQYF.

For this clonotype: A much larger clone is a single base away; this may be a read error. The CDR3 carries no conserved terminal phenylalanine or tryptophan, so it likely arises from a read error. The V gene is TRBV12-3 or TRBV12-4, the J gene TRBJ2-1; D remains unclear. Trimming removed 5 bases at V and 8 bases at J, with 10 bases between. The CDR3 spans 12 residues. The CDR3 sequence: CASSPLSDEQFS. The CDR3, as DNA: TGTGCCAGCAGTCCCCTATCCGATGAGCAGTTCTCC.

The table lists this clonotype with many counts. The chain couples TRBV15 to TRBJ2-7; possibly TRBD2 for D (5 bases). V lost 6 bases and J lost 2, with 20 bases in between. CDR1 and CDR2 from the germline V gene are LNHNV and YYDKDF (reference sequence). This CDR3 is built from 16 residues. CDR3 protein: CATSEPDGGLTYEQYF. The CDR3 nucleotides read TGTGCCACCAGTGAACCTGACGGCGGACTGACCTACGAGCAGTACTTC.

This clonotype was counted a few times. The J gene is TRBJ1-3, the V gene TRBV27, with D unresolved. Trimming stripped 8 bases from V and 0 bases from J, with 2 bases between. The CDR3 has 11 residues. CDR1 and CDR2 (germline): MNHEY, SMNVEV (reference sequence). The CDR3 DNA reads TGTGCCAGCCACTCTGGAAACACCATATATTTT. It translates to CASHSGNTIYF.

In DNA form, the CDR3 reads TGCGCCAGCCGTCCGGACACGACGAATTCACCCCTCCACTTT. As protein: CASRPDTTNSPLHF. V usage is TRBV5-1 and J usage is TRBJ1-6, with a possible D match to TRBD1 (5 bases). The V end was cut by 7 bases, the J end by 7 bases, with 15 bases between. Germline values: CDR1 SGHRS, CDR2 YFSETQ. CDR3 size: 14 residues.

This clonotype was detected a few times. The chain uses TRBV12-3 or TRBV12-4 and TRBJ2-2; TRBD2 might be the D (6 bases). V lost 3 bases to trimming and J lost 1 base, with 9 bases between them. This CDR3 has 15 residues. The CDR3 sequence: CASSLQGLNTGELFF. The CDR3 region has the DNA TGTGCCAGCAGTTTGCAGGGACTGAACACCGGGGAGCTGTTTTTT.

This clonotype has only a few counts. This CDR3 reads CATGGVGEETQYF. The CDR3 nucleotides read TGTGCCACCGGGGGGGTTGGGGAAGAGACCCAGTACTTC. The rearrangement uses TRBV24-1 and TRBJ2-5; TRBD2 matches at 7 bases. The length of the CDR3 is 13 residues. The V gene end was trimmed by 9 bases and the J gene end by 3 bases; junction bases not matched to a gene: 6. CDR1 and CDR2 (germline): KGHDR, SFDVKD.

This clonotype was observed many times. This sequence joins TRBV20-1 and TRBJ2-3; a possible D gene is TRBD1 (5 bases). The V gene's germline CDR1 is DFQATT and CDR2 SNEGSKA (reference sequence). V was pared by 5 bases and J by 5 bases, with 23 bases between. CDR3 length: 16 residues. The CDR3: CSAGPQSQGRQDTQYF. In nucleotides, the CDR3 is TGCAGTGCTGGGCCCCAGTCGCAGGGAAGACAAGATACGCAGTATTTT.

This clonotype was detected a few times. The chain combines TRBV12-3 or TRBV12-4 with TRBJ2-4; D is unclear. CDR3 length equals 18 residues. With 0 bases removed from V and 0 bases from J, the gap between germline ends came to 15 bases. The CDR3 coding sequence is TGTGCCAGCAGTTTAGCCCCTGCTAGATTCCCAGCCAAAAACATTCAGTACTTC. Protein sequence: CASSLAPARFPAKNIQYF.

This clonotype was seen many times. CDR3 coding DNA: TGCGCCAGCAGCTTGGCCATCAGCGAGAGCACAGATACGCAGTATTTT. This codes for CASSLAISESTDTQYF. The chain employs TRBV5-1 and TRBJ2-3; D call uncertain. The germline gives CDR1 SGHRS, CDR2 YFSETQ. Trimming took off 0 bases at V and 0 bases at J, with 11 bases between the two ends. The CDR3 has 16 amino acids.

This clonotype was seen repeatedly, ten times or more. The rearrangement uses TRBV10-3 and TRBJ2-5; D gene unclear. Per germline, CDR1 ENHRY and CDR2 SYGVKD. This CDR3 is 17 amino acids long. V dropped 6 bases and J dropped 9 bases, with 29 bases sitting between them. CDR3 nucleotides: TGTGCCATCAGGGCAGGAGAACAAGAGACCCACGCGGAAGCCCAGTACTTC. Translated: CAIRAGEQETHAEAQYF.

The chain uses TRBV6-1 and TRBJ2-6; no reliable D call. Trimming took off 2 bases at V and 4 bases at J, with 12 bases between the two ends. Germline V CDR1 and CDR2: MNHNS, SASEGT. CDR3 length: 16 residues. This chain's CDR3 is CASSETRSLGANVLTF. In DNA form, the CDR3 reads TGTGCCAGCAGTGAAACCCGCAGCCTGGGGGCCAACGTCCTGACTTTC.

The V and J genes are TRBV29-1 and TRBJ2-7; TRBD2 matches at 10 bases. After removal of 7 bases from V and 2 bases from J, the junction contained 23 bases not matched to a gene. CDR1 SQVTM and CDR2 ANQGSEA come from the germline V gene. This CDR3 contains 19 residues. The CDR3 spells CSAQGRASGGETITYEQYF. In DNA, the CDR3 is TGCAGCGCCCAGGGTCGGGCTAGCGGGGGAGAAACCATAACCTACGAGCAGTACTTC.

This clonotype was seen only once. The rearrangement joins TRBV7-6 to TRBJ2-1, with D perhaps TRBD1 or TRBD2 (5 bases each). The CDR3 loop spans 18 amino acids. Germline V gene sequence: CDR1 SGHVS, CDR2 FNYEAQ. Trimming left V 5 bases short and J 0 bases short, with 20 bases between. The CDR3: CASSQGELGVGSYNEQFF. The DNA of the CDR3 is TGTGCCAGCAGCCAGGGAGAATTGGGCGTGGGCTCCTACAATGAGCAGTTCTTC.

This clonotype has a count of ten or more. The chain has TRBV10-3 and TRBJ2-2; a possible D gene is TRBD2 (6 bases). Germline V gives CDR1 ENHRY, CDR2 SYGVKD. The CDR3 length is 15 residues. V lost 2 bases and J 4 bases, leaving 11 bases between the germline ends. In DNA form, the CDR3 reads TGTGCCATCAGTGAGGGGACTTCGAGCACCGGGGAGCTGTTTTTT. Its translation is CAISEGTSSTGELFF.

The genes are TRBV6-5 and TRBJ1-2; perhaps TRBD1 as D (5 bases). The ends were cut back, 2 bases at V and 8 bases at J, with 18 bases in the middle. This CDR3 contains 15 residues. Looked up from germline, CDR1 is MNHEY and CDR2 is SVGAGI. CDR3 residues: CASSYVLLGVGGYTF. The DNA of the CDR3 is TGTGCCAGCAGTTACGTGTTGTTGGGGGTAGGCGGCTACACCTTC.

This rearrangement joins TRBV5-5 to TRBJ1-1; D unclear. Per germline, CDR1 SGHKS and CDR2 YYEKEE (reference sequence). This CDR3 is built from 16 residues. V was trimmed by 2 bases and J by 1 base, leaving 15 bases between them. This CDR3 reads CASSFKAPKENTEAFF. The CDR3 region has the DNA TGTGCCAGCAGCTTTAAAGCCCCAAAAGAGAACACTGAAGCTTTCTTT.

This clonotype was counted a few times. J is TRBJ2-7 and V is TRBV12-3 or TRBV12-4; the D gene is possibly TRBD1 (6 bases). The CDR3 length is 12 residues. The ends were cut back, 6 bases at V and 6 bases at J, with 12 bases in the middle. The DNA of the CDR3 is TGTGCCAGCAGGAATACAGGGATCGAGCAGTACTTC. Translation gives CASRNTGIEQYF.

This clonotype appeared many times. This chain uses TRBV2 with TRBJ1-1; no firm D call. With 1 base removed from V and 7 bases from J, the gap between germline ends came to 7 bases. The CDR3 is 12 amino acids. The V gene's germline CDR1 is SNHLY and CDR2 FYNNEI. The CDR3 loop reads CASSEVRDEAFF. The CDR3 nucleotides read TGTGCCAGCAGTGAAGTAAGGGATGAAGCTTTCTTT.

This sequence joins TRBV7-2 and TRBJ1-5, with 8 bases that match TRBD1. The CDR3 is made up of 15 amino acids. CDR1 and CDR2 from the germline V gene are SGHTA and FQGNSA. Trimming removed 2 bases from V and 5 bases from J; junction bases left unmatched: 5. The CDR3 bases are TGTGCCAGCAGCTTAAACAGGGGGTCGGATCAGCCCCAGCATTTT. Protein product: CASSLNRGSDQPQHF.